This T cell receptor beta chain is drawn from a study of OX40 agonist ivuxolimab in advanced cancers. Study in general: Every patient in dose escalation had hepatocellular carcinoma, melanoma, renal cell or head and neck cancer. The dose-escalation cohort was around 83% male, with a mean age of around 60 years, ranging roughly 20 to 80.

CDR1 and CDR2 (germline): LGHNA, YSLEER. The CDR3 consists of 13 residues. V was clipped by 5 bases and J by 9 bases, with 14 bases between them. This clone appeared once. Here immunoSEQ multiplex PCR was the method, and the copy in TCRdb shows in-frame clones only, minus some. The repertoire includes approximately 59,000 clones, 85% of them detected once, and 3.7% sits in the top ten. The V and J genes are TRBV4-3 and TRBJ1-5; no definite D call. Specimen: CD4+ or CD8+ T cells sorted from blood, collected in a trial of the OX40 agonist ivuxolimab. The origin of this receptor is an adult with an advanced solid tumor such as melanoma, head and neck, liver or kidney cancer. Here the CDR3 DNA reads TGCGCCAGCAGCGTGCAGGTCGAAGGGCCCCAGCATTTT. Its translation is CASSVQVEGPQHF.